The rows below give T cell receptor beta chains drawn from one sample of a study of cytomegalovirus exposure and HLA in healthy donors. Measured with immunoSEQ multiplex PCR; TCRdb has only the in-frame clones, and not every one. The table includes fewer than 200,000 clones, over 75% detected once. The source material was PBMCs. The origin of the receptors is a man aged 55 to 69 in good health and CMV-seronegative. Each CDR3 is given with its conserved first and last residue. A D gene is named only where the DNA matches it firmly. Where a row states a size, it is once, few, many or the class of an expanded clone; other rows omit it.

abundance	v_gene	d_gene	j_gene	CDR3aa	CDR3nt
.	TRBV5-8	.	TRBJ1-2	CASSFRANYGYTF	TGTGCCAGCAGCTTTAGAGCGAACTATGGCTACACCTTC
.	TRBV14	.	TRBJ2-2	CASSQAGALAGELFF	TGTGCCAGCAGCCAAGCAGGGGCGTTGGCCGGGGAGCTGTTTTTT
few	TRBV28	TRBD2	TRBJ2-7	CASSFSGSLYEQYF	TGTGCCAGCAGTTTCAGCGGGAGTCTGTACGAGCAGTACTTC
.	TRBV6-1	TRBD1	TRBJ2-2	CASSDRQGAITGELFF	TGTGCCAGCAGTGACCGACAGGGGGCAATCACCGGGGAGCTGTTTTTT
.	TRBV11-2	TRBD1	TRBJ2-7	CASSSGQVLHHEQYF	TGTGCCAGCAGTTCGGGACAGGTCCTACATCACGAGCAGTACTTC
once	TRBV4-1	TRBD2	TRBJ2-3	CASSQGARGADTQYF	TGCGCCAGCAGCCAAGGCGCGCGGGGGGCAGATACGCAGTATTTT
.	TRBV6-1	.	TRBJ2-7	CASSEFTPGASLNF	TGTGCCAGCAGTGAATTCACCCCAGGGGCGTCATTGAACTTC
.	TRBV29-1	.	TRBJ1-1	CSARPGGDPGGAFF	TGCAGCGCCCGACCGGGCGGGGACCCCGGCGGAGCTTTCTTT
.	TRBV19	.	TRBJ2-2	CASNPGANTGELFF	TGTGCCAGTAACCCGGGTGCGAACACCGGGGAGCTGTTTTTT
.	TRBV5-1	TRBD2	TRBJ2-1	CASSSLGGESYNEQFF	TGCGCCAGCAGCTCCCTCGGGGGGGAATCCTACAATGAGCAGTTCTTC
.	TRBV5-8	TRBD1	TRBJ2-7	CASSLGQGDPSFYFSYEQYF	TGTGCCAGCAGCTTGGGGCAGGGGGACCCTTCCTTCTACTTTTCCTACGAGCAGTACTTC
once	TRBV27	.	TRBJ1-2	CASSTGGDGYTF	TGTGCCAGCAGTACTGGGGGGGATGGCTACACCTTC
.	TRBV6-1	.	TRBJ2-7	CAAMNRDEQYF	TGTGCCGCCATGAACAGGGACGAGCAGTACTTC
once	TRBV19	TRBD1	TRBJ1-1	CASKTGASNTEAFF	TGTGCCAGTAAGACAGGGGCGTCGAACACTGAAGCTTTCTTT
.	TRBV27	.	TRBJ1-5	CASTLGRGQPQHF	TGTGCCAGCACTTTAGGGAGGGGTCAGCCCCAGCATTTT
.	TRBV19	TRBD1	TRBJ1-4	CASSRDSTYNEKLFF	TGTGCCAGTAGTAGGGACAGCACCTATAATGAAAAACTGTTTTTT
few	TRBV6-4	TRBD2	TRBJ2-1	CASSDSSGGLDEQFF	TGTGCCAGCAGTGACTCTAGCGGGGGGCTAGATGAGCAGTTCTTC
.	TRBV19	TRBD2	TRBJ2-3	CASSTWGSGRVADTQYF	TGTGCCAGTTCTACCTGGGGTAGCGGGAGGGTAGCAGATACGCAGTATTTT
.	TRBV7-9	TRBD1	TRBJ1-4	CASSSTGLNEKLFF	TGTGCCAGCAGCTCGACAGGGTTGAATGAAAAACTGTTTTTT
few	TRBV19	.	TRBJ1-5	CASSAGARSNQPQHF	TGTGCCAGTAGTGCAGGGGCAAGGAGCAATCAGCCCCAGCATTTT
.	TRBV30	.	TRBJ2-1	CAWQTGLYNEQFF	TGTGCCTGGCAGACTGGACTGTACAATGAGCAGTTCTTC
.	TRBV5-1	.	TRBJ1-5	CASSGGLRAGNQPQHF	TGCGCCAGCAGCGGGGGACTCCGGGCGGGGAATCAGCCCCAGCATTTT
.	TRBV7-2	TRBD1	TRBJ2-7	CASNPDRDREQYF	TGTGCCAGCAACCCGGACAGGGACCGCGAGCAGTACTTC
.	TRBV5-6	.	TRBJ2-2	CASRSGVSGELFF	TGTGCCAGCAGGTCAGGGGTTTCCGGGGAGCTGTTTTTT
.	TRBV4-1	.	TRBJ2-1	CASSQGTTGWQFF	TGCGCCAGCAGCCAGGGAACAACAGGGTGGCAGTTCTTC
.	TRBV5-4	.	TRBJ2-7	CASSLDTGRVDEQYF	TGTGCCAGCAGCTTGGATACAGGCCGCGTTGACGAGCAGTACTTC
.	TRBV30	.	TRBJ2-2	CAWGGGTGELFF	TGTGCCTGGGGCGGCGGAACCGGGGAGCTGTTTTTT
.	TRBV7-7	TRBD2	TRBJ2-1	CASSVAGGPVNEQFF	TGTGCCAGCAGTGTAGCGGGAGGGCCGGTAAATGAGCAGTTCTTC
few	TRBV6-1	.	TRBJ1-2	CASHRVTGGGYTF	TGTGCCAGCCATCGCGTGACTGGAGGTGGCTACACCTTC
.	TRBV27	TRBD1	TRBJ1-1	CASSLTGEMNTEAFF	TGTGCCAGCAGTCTTACAGGGGAGATGAACACTGAAGCTTTCTTT
.	TRBV5-6	.	TRBJ2-1	CASTLRGSNYNEQFF	TGTGCCAGCACCTTACGGGGGTCGAACTACAATGAGCAGTTCTTC
.	TRBV5-1	TRBD1	TRBJ2-7	CASSSTRQGGYEQYF	TGCGCCAGCAGCTCCACGCGACAGGGGGGCTACGAGCAGTACTTC
few	TRBV10-3	.	TRBJ1-2	CAISESGPGYGYTF	TGTGCCATCAGTGAGTCAGGCCCAGGGTATGGCTACACCTTC
.	TRBV27	TRBD2	TRBJ2-7	CASSFLAASSYEQYF	TGTGCCAGCAGTTTTCTAGCGGCCAGCTCCTACGAGCAGTACTTC
.	TRBV6-5	.	TRBJ1-1	CASSYSQGTEAFF	TGTGCCAGCAGTTACTCACAGGGAACTGAAGCTTTCTTT
.	TRBV28	TRBD1	TRBJ1-1	CATATGGRGAFF	TGTGCCACTGCGACAGGGGGCCGGGGAGCTTTCTTT
few	TRBV5-1	TRBD1	TRBJ1-1	CASSSTGGETEAFF	TGCGCCAGCAGCTCGACAGGGGGCGAAACTGAAGCTTTCTTT
.	TRBV21-1	.	TRBJ1-5	CASSLGRQGAPWSQPQHF	TGTGCCAGCAGCTTGGGTAGGCAGGGGGCCCCATGGTCTCAGCCCCAGCATTTT
.	TRBV19	.	TRBJ1-2	CASSIGAEANYGYTF	TGTGCCAGTAGTATAGGAGCGGAAGCTAACTATGGCTACACCTTC
few	TRBV28	.	TRBJ1-1	CASSLYGNTEAFF	TGTGCCAGCAGTTTATACGGTAACACTGAAGCTTTCTTT
.	TRBV9	TRBD2	TRBJ2-7	CASTPGLAGSYEQYF	TGTGCCAGCACCCCGGGACTAGCGGGGTCCTACGAGCAGTACTTC
.	TRBV7-9	.	TRBJ1-2	CASSLGRSYGYTF	TGTGCCAGCAGCTTAGGACGGAGCTATGGCTACACCTTC
.	TRBV2	.	TRBJ2-7	CASSGPYPYEQYF	TGTGCCAGCAGTGGGCCTTATCCCTACGAGCAGTACTTC
.	TRBV19	.	TRBJ1-6	CASSKEGPLHF	TGTGCCAGTAGTAAGGAGGGCCCCCTCCACTTT
.	TRBV27	.	TRBJ1-4	CASSLRRAGVGEKLFF	TGTGCCAGCAGTTTACGCAGGGCAGGGGTAGGGGAAAAACTGTTTTTT
once	TRBV2	TRBD1	TRBJ1-2	CASSGDRIFDGYTF	TGTGCCAGCAGTGGGGACAGGATATTTGATGGCTACACCTTC
.	TRBV2	.	TRBJ2-5	CASSGRQPQYF	TGTGCCAGCAGTGGACGACAGCCCCAGTACTTC